A selection of T cell receptor beta chains follows, all from one sample in a study of blood T cell repertoires in COVID-19. Using immunoSEQ multiplex PCR, the repertoire was profiled, and TCRdb retains in-frame clones only, with some absent. The data hold about 160,000 clones, with 82% observed a single time. Sequencing was done on a sample of peripheral blood. The receptor source for this set is a woman aged 80 or over with active or convalescent COVID-19. CDR3s include the opening cysteine and the closing phenylalanine or tryptophan. The order of the fields is V gene, D gene, J gene, clone size, CDR3 length, CDR3 protein, CDR3 DNA. A D gene is named only where the DNA matches it firmly. Expanded clones get a size class; other rows say once, few or many, or leave the size out.

V gene: TRBV7-8
D gene: TRBD2
J gene: TRBJ2-7
clone size: once
CDR3 length: 18
CDR3 protein: CASSKREVAGDLSYEQYF
CDR3 DNA: TGTGCCAGCAGCAAACGGGAGGTAGCGGGGGACCTCTCCTACGAGCAGTACTTC

V gene: TRBV28
D gene: NA
J gene: TRBJ1-1
clone size: once
CDR3 length: 15
CDR3 protein: CASIPRGEGSTEAFF
CDR3 DNA: TGTGCCAGCATCCCGAGAGGGGAGGGTAGCACTGAAGCTTTCTTT

V gene: TRBV27
D gene: TRBD2
J gene: TRBJ2-7
clone size: NA
CDR3 length: 13
CDR3 protein: CASSLSGDYEQYF
CDR3 DNA: TGTGCCAGCAGTTTAAGCGGGGATTACGAGCAGTACTTC

V gene: TRBV6-4
D gene: TRBD2
J gene: TRBJ2-2
clone size: few
CDR3 length: 16
CDR3 protein: CASSDSAGDSTGELFF
CDR3 DNA: TGTGCCAGCAGTGACTCGGCGGGAGACAGCACCGGGGAGCTGTTTTTT

V gene: TRBV6-5
D gene: TRBD1
J gene: TRBJ2-1
clone size: NA
CDR3 length: 14
CDR3 protein: CAVDRGSSYNEQFF
CDR3 DNA: TGTGCCGTAGACAGGGGCAGCTCCTACAATGAGCAGTTCTTC

V gene: TRBV3-1/TRBV3-2
D gene: TRBD2
J gene: TRBJ2-1
clone size: NA
CDR3 length: 16
CDR3 protein: CASSHTRGRGDNEQFF
CDR3 DNA: TGTGCCAGCAGCCACACCCGGGGGAGGGGCGACAATGAGCAGTTCTTC

V gene: TRBV9
D gene: TRBD2
J gene: TRBJ2-5
clone size: NA
CDR3 length: 13
CDR3 protein: CASSVGTSETQYF
CDR3 DNA: TGTGCCAGCAGCGTAGGGACTAGTGAGACCCAGTACTTC

V gene: TRBV7-3
D gene: TRBD1
J gene: TRBJ1-2
clone size: once
CDR3 length: 15
CDR3 protein: CASSPQGQSSYGYTF
CDR3 DNA: TGTGCCAGCAGCCCCCAGGGACAGAGTAGCTATGGCTACACCTTC

V gene: TRBV3-1/TRBV3-2
D gene: NA
J gene: TRBJ2-7
clone size: NA
CDR3 length: 13
CDR3 protein: CASSHRDRYEQYF
CDR3 DNA: TGTGCCAGCAGCCATCGGGATAGATATGAGCAGTACTTC

V gene: TRBV19
D gene: TRBD2
J gene: TRBJ2-1
clone size: NA
CDR3 length: 15
CDR3 protein: CASNTGLAGEGEQFF
CDR3 DNA: TGTGCCAGTAATACGGGACTAGCGGGAGAGGGAGAGCAGTTCTTC

V gene: TRBV3-1/TRBV3-2
D gene: NA
J gene: TRBJ1-2
clone size: NA
CDR3 length: 13
CDR3 protein: CASSHYRQVGYTF
CDR3 DNA: TGTGCCAGCAGCCATTACAGACAGGTCGGCTACACCTTC

V gene: TRBV7-3
D gene: NA
J gene: TRBJ1-2
clone size: NA
CDR3 length: 14
CDR3 protein: CASSPKAGGAGYTF
CDR3 DNA: TGTGCCAGCAGCCCTAAGGCGGGGGGCGCAGGCTACACCTTC

V gene: TRBV5-1
D gene: TRBD1
J gene: TRBJ2-5
clone size: NA
CDR3 length: 13
CDR3 protein: CASRGTGEETQYF
CDR3 DNA: TGCGCCAGCAGGGGGACAGGGGAAGAGACCCAGTACTTC

V gene: TRBV11-2
D gene: TRBD2
J gene: TRBJ2-3
clone size: NA
CDR3 length: 16
CDR3 protein: CASSLSLARSTDTQYF
CDR3 DNA: TGTGCCAGCAGCTTATCACTAGCGAGAAGCACAGATACGCAGTATTTT

V gene: TRBV11-3
D gene: NA
J gene: TRBJ1-2
clone size: NA
CDR3 length: 16
CDR3 protein: CASSAQPRTFNYGYTF
CDR3 DNA: TGTGCCAGCAGCGCACAACCCCGGACATTTAACTATGGCTACACCTTC

V gene: TRBV3-1/TRBV3-2
D gene: NA
J gene: TRBJ2-6
clone size: NA
CDR3 length: 13
CDR3 protein: CASTLSGANVLTF
CDR3 DNA: TGTGCCAGCACCCTCTCTGGGGCCAACGTCCTGACTTTC

V gene: TRBV3-1/TRBV3-2
D gene: TRBD1
J gene: TRBJ1-3
clone size: NA
CDR3 length: 15
CDR3 protein: CASSPTGGYGNTIYF
CDR3 DNA: TGTGCCAGCAGCCCGACAGGGGGCTATGGAAACACCATATATTTT

V gene: TRBV9
D gene: TRBD1
J gene: TRBJ1-5
clone size: NA
CDR3 length: 15
CDR3 protein: CASSVGTARNQPQHF
CDR3 DNA: TGTGCCAGCAGCGTTGGGACAGCCCGCAATCAGCCCCAGCATTTT

V gene: TRBV5-1
D gene: TRBD2
J gene: TRBJ2-7
clone size: once
CDR3 length: 13
CDR3 protein: CASTREGPFEQYF
CDR3 DNA: TGCGCCAGCACCCGGGAGGGGCCCTTCGAGCAGTACTTC

V gene: TRBV9
D gene: NA
J gene: TRBJ2-1
clone size: NA
CDR3 length: 16
CDR3 protein: CASSATPHRSDDEQFF
CDR3 DNA: TGTGCCAGCAGCGCAACGCCCCATCGTAGCGACGATGAGCAGTTCTTC

V gene: TRBV18
D gene: TRBD2
J gene: TRBJ2-3
clone size: NA
CDR3 length: 18
CDR3 protein: CASSPGGLATVNTDTQYF
CDR3 DNA: TGTGCCAGCTCACCCGGGGGACTAGCGACCGTTAATACAGATACGCAGTATTTT

V gene: TRBV5-1
D gene: TRBD1
J gene: TRBJ2-7
clone size: NA
CDR3 length: 15
CDR3 protein: CASSREGQGADEQYF
CDR3 DNA: TGCGCCAGCAGCAGAGAAGGACAGGGGGCGGACGAGCAGTACTTC

V gene: TRBV6-1
D gene: NA
J gene: TRBJ1-6
clone size: few
CDR3 length: 17
CDR3 protein: CASSADSTGFNNSPLHF
CDR3 DNA: TGTGCCAGCAGTGCGGACTCCACGGGATTTAATAATTCACCCCTCCACTTT

V gene: TRBV6-5
D gene: TRBD1
J gene: TRBJ1-1
clone size: NA
CDR3 length: 13
CDR3 protein: CASGDRGGSEAFF
CDR3 DNA: TGTGCCAGCGGCGACAGGGGGGGCTCCGAAGCTTTCTTT

V gene: TRBV18
D gene: NA
J gene: TRBJ1-2
clone size: NA
CDR3 length: 15
CDR3 protein: CASSYYRDGRNGYTF
CDR3 DNA: TGTGCCAGCTCCTATTACCGGGACGGGAGGAATGGCTACACCTTC